These 11 T cell receptor beta chains were sequenced from one sample in a study of T-cell reconstitution after alpha-beta-depleted transplantation in children. The TCRbeta library incorporated unique molecular identifiers. From the PCR reads, TCRdb called clonotypes with MiXCR, one entry per CDR3 protein. The sample carries approximately 80,000 distinct CDR3 sequences, 13% to 15% recorded once. The sequencing used PBMCs, mostly from graft donor cells, collected 180 days after TCRalphabeta/CD19-depleted stem cell transplant. These receptors were collected from a male patient aged 2 to 10 who had a stem cell transplant for acute lymphoblastic leukemia, so the T cells may come from the graft donor.

This clonotype was counted many times. The gene calls are TRBV10-3 and TRBJ2-2; a weak D match, TRBD1 (5 bases). Germline CDR1 reads ENHRY; CDR2 reads SYGVKD. V lost 8 bases to trimming and J lost 1 base, with 8 bases between them. The CDR3 totals 13 residues. The CDR3 DNA is TGTGCCATCGGGGCCGGGAACACCGGGGAGCTGTTTTTT. Translated, it gives CAIGAGNTGELFF.

The chain has TRBV20-1 and TRBJ1-1; maybe TRBD1 (6 bases). V lost 6 bases, J lost 1 base, and 18 bases lay in between. This CDR3 region has 15 residues. Germline values: CDR1 DFQATT, CDR2 SNEGSKA (reference sequence). CDR3 amino acids: CSAGGATVGNTEAFF. CDR3 nucleotides: TGCAGTGCCGGGGGCGCGACAGTCGGGAACACTGAAGCTTTCTTT.

This clonotype was counted once. V and J are TRBV3-1 and TRBJ2-1; TRBD1 matches at 7 bases. Per the germline V gene, CDR1 is LGHDT and CDR2 is YNNKEL (reference sequence). The CDR3 totals 13 residues. V shed 5 bases and J 7 bases; nucleotides not matched to a gene: 5. CDR3 in amino acids: CASSEGGRNEQFF. The CDR3 bases are TGTGCCAGCAGCGAAGGGGGCCGGAATGAGCAGTTCTTC.

This clonotype was counted only a few times. The gene calls are TRBV20-1 and TRBJ2-7; D possibly corresponds to TRBD2 (5 bases). CDR3 length: 14 amino acids. The V gene lost 3 bases and the J gene lost 0 bases, with 12 bases spanning the gap. In germline, CDR1 is DFQATT, CDR2 SNEGSKA (reference sequence). The CDR3 is CSASTLAHSYEQYF. CDR3 nucleotide sequence: TGCAGTGCTAGCACCCTAGCCCACTCCTACGAGCAGTACTTC.

The V gene is TRBV14, the J gene TRBJ2-2; D is possibly TRBD2 (5 bases). With 4 bases removed from V and 5 bases from J, the gap between germline ends came to 14 bases. The CDR3 is made up of 15 amino acids. Germline-derived CDR1 and CDR2 are SGHDN and FVKESK. This chain's CDR3 is CASSLGPPGTGELFF. CDR3 nucleotide sequence: TGTGCCAGCAGCCTAGGCCCGCCGGGGACCGGGGAGCTGTTTTTT.

This clonotype was detected only a few times. The J gene is TRBJ2-3, the V gene TRBV7-9, with TRBD2 identical over 7 bases. V dropped 0 bases and J dropped 2; count of bases not matched to a gene: 5. The CDR3 runs to 16 residues. Germline CDR1 and CDR2: SEHNR and FQNEAQ (reference sequence). CDR3 DNA sequence: TGTGCCAGCAGCTTAGCCCCCACTAGCGCCACAGATACGCAGTATTTT. It specifies CASSLAPTSATDTQYF.

This clonotype was found a few times. V usage is TRBV4-3 and J usage is TRBJ1-1; D is possibly TRBD1 (6 bases). Trimming took off 1 base at V and 6 bases at J, with 18 bases between the two ends. The CDR3 extends over 16 amino acids. Per the germline V gene, CDR1 is LGHNA and CDR2 is YSLEER. This chain's CDR3 is CASSQGPGARRSEAFF. The CDR3 coding sequence is TGCGCCAGCAGCCAAGGTCCGGGGGCAAGGCGTTCTGAAGCTTTCTTT.

V gene TRBV9 combines with J gene TRBJ2-7, with D maybe TRBD2 (5 bases). CDR3 size: 14 residues. The ends were cut back, 0 bases at V and 2 bases at J, with 9 bases in the middle. Germline V lookup: CDR1 SGDLS, CDR2 YYNGEE. The CDR3 reads CASSVVEATYEQYF. In DNA, the CDR3 is TGTGCCAGCAGCGTAGTGGAGGCCACCTACGAGCAGTACTTC.

This clonotype was found a few times. This chain uses TRBV7-6 with TRBJ2-3; 7 nucleotides line up with TRBD2. The CDR3 sequence is 15 residues long. V shed 0 bases, J shed 5 bases, and the junction held 5 bases outside the gene matches. Germline lookup yields CDR1 SGHVS and CDR2 FNYEAQ. In nucleotides, the CDR3 is TGTGCCAGCAGCTTAGCTTCGGGGGGTAGAGATACGCAGTATTTT. Translation gives CASSLASGGRDTQYF.

V gene TRBV20-1 combines with J gene TRBJ1-2, with 8 nucleotides matching TRBD1. The CDR3 sequence is 13 residues long. J lost 1 base, V lost 4 bases, and 2 bases had no gene match. The germline V gene has CDR1 DFQATT and CDR2 SNEGSKA (reference sequence). The CDR3: CSAMGQVNYGYTF. The DNA for the CDR3 is TGCAGTGCTATGGGACAGGTTAACTATGGCTACACCTTC.

The chain carries TRBV28 and TRBJ1-2; 7 nucleotides match TRBD1. The CDR3 has 15 amino acids. The junction had 7 bases not matched to a gene; V was cut back by 4 bases and J by 2 bases. CDR1 and CDR2 from the germline V gene are MDHEN and SYDVKM. The CDR3 here is CASSSGTVGNYGYTF. The CDR3 nucleotides read TGTGCCAGCAGTTCCGGGACAGTCGGGAACTATGGCTACACCTTC.